The rows below give T cell receptor beta chains drawn from one sample of a study of blood T cell repertoires in COVID-19. TCRdb's table, derived via immunoSEQ multiplex PCR, lists solely in-frame clones and lacks some. The table shows approximately 250,000 clones, with 84% occurring only once. Specimen: peripheral blood. These receptors came from a middle-aged woman who had recovered from COVID-19. The CDR3 runs from the conserved cysteine through the conserved F or W. The D gene is left open where the match is weak. Clone size is given for some rows only: seen once, a few or many times, or a class if the clone is expanded.

d_call j_call clone_size v_call cdr3_nt cdr3_aa
TRBD1 TRBJ1-3 - TRBV7-9 TGTGCCAGCAGCTCTATACAGGGGCCCTCTGGAAACACCATATATTTT CASSSIQGPSGNTIYF
- TRBJ2-7 once TRBV7-2 TGTGCCAGCAGCTACGACAGAAACGAGCAGTACTTC CASSYDRNEQYF
- TRBJ2-2 - TRBV5-1 TGCGCCAGCAGCGCCGTCGGGGTTACCAACACCGGGGAGCTGTTTTTT CASSAVGVTNTGELFF
TRBD1 TRBJ1-1 - TRBV11-3 TGTGCCAGCAGCGCCGGACAGGGGGCTGTGGGAGCTTTCTTT CASSAGQGAVGAFF
- TRBJ2-5 - TRBV5-1 TGCGCCAGCAGCTTCGCTGGGGGGCAAGAGACCCAGTACTTC CASSFAGGQETQYF
- TRBJ2-3 - TRBV3-1/TRBV3-2 TGTGCCAGCAGCCAGGACAGTTACACAGATACGCAGTATTTT CASSQDSYTDTQYF
- TRBJ1-1 - TRBV14 TGTGCCAGCAGCCAACCGGGGGTTTCTGAAGCTTTCTTT CASSQPGVSEAFF
- TRBJ2-7 - TRBV5-1 TGCGCCAGCAGCTTGGACACCGGGGAGGAGCAGTACTTC CASSLDTGEEQYF
- TRBJ1-2 - TRBV30 TGTGCCTGGAGGGCGGCAGGGTCGCCGGGCTACACCTTC CAWRAAGSPGYTF
- TRBJ1-5 few TRBV30 TGTGCCTGGAGTGTCTCCCGGACAGTCTATAGCAATCAGCCCCAGCATTTT CAWSVSRTVYSNQPQHF
- TRBJ2-6 - TRBV9 TGTGCCAGCAGCGTAGAGGGGGCTGGGGCCAACGTCCTGACTTTC CASSVEGAGANVLTF
TRBD2 TRBJ2-1 - TRBV6-5 TGTGCCAGCAGCAGCGGGGGGACCCTCAATGAGCAGTTCTTC CASSSGGTLNEQFF
- TRBJ2-5 - TRBV12-3/TRBV12-4 TGTGCCAGCAGTTCAGGGGTCCAAGAGACCCAGTACTTC CASSSGVQETQYF
TRBD2 TRBJ2-3 - TRBV5-1 TGCGCCAGCAGCGGGACTAGCGGGGGGATCGGGTCAGATACGCAGTATTTT CASSGTSGGIGSDTQYF
- TRBJ1-4 once TRBV19 TGTGCCAGTAACCTACAGGGAACTAATGAAAAACTGTTTTTT CASNLQGTNEKLFF
- TRBJ1-2 - TRBV9 TGTGCCAGCACCGGAGGGACTAACTATGGCTACACCTTC CASTGGTNYGYTF
TRBD2 TRBJ2-1 once TRBV5-1 TGCGCCAGCAGCGTAGCGGGGTCGGTATTAGAGCAGTTCTTC CASSVAGSVLEQFF
- TRBJ2-5 - TRBV5-1 TGCGCCAGCAGCGGAACAGGGCAGACCCAGTACTTC CASSGTGQTQYF
- TRBJ2-7 - TRBV11-3 TGTGCCAGCAGCTTAATAGGACCAGGGTGGGACGAGCAGTACTTC CASSLIGPGWDEQYF
TRBD2 TRBJ2-3 - TRBV11-2 TGTGCCAGCAGCTTAGGGACCAGCGGGGGACACGAGGATACGCAGTATTTT CASSLGTSGGHEDTQYF
TRBD2 TRBJ2-3 - TRBV29-1 TGCAGCGGTGGACTCGGGGGGGATACGCAGTATTTT CSGGLGGDTQYF
TRBD2 TRBJ2-3 - TRBV11-3 TGTGCCAGCAGCCCACGTGTTAGCGGGGATGCAGATACGCAGTATTTT CASSPRVSGDADTQYF